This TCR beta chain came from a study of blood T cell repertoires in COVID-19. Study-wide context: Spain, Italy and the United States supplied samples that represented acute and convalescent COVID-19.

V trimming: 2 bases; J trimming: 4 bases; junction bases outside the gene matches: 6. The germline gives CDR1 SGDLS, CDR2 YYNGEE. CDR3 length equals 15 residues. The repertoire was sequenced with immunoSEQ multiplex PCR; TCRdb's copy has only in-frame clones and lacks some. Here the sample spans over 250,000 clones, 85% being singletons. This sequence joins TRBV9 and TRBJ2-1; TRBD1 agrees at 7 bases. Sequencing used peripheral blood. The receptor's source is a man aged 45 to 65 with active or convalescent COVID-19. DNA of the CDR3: TGTGCCAGCAGCGTCACAGGGGTCGGGTACAATGAGCAGTTCTTC. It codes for CASSVTGVGYNEQFF.